Each of the 20 T cell receptor beta chains below was sequenced from the same sample in a study of CD8+CD57+ T cells in acquired aplastic anemia. Genomic DNA, the template, was used for profiling of the TCR beta VDJ and CDR3. TCRdb reprocessed the reads with MiXCR, giving one entry per CDR3 protein. The sample yields about 58,000 distinct CDR3 sequences, roughly three fifths seen once. CD8+CD57+ cell expansion had been shown by flow cytometry in patients chosen for sequencing. The material sequenced was sorted CD4+, CD8+, or CD8+CD57+ T cells (not recorded which) from PBMCs. These receptors originate from a human donor with aplastic anemia.

This clonotype was seen at least ten times. J is TRBJ2-3 and V is TRBV12-3 or TRBV12-4, with 9 bases identical to TRBD1. CDR3 length equals 14 residues. J was trimmed by 5 bases and V by 2 bases; bases with no gene match: 2. CDR3 region: CASSLRQGEDTQYF. The CDR3 DNA is TGTGCCAGCAGTTTAAGACAGGGGGAAGATACGCAGTATTTT.

There are a few counts of this clonotype. The rearrangement links TRBV27 to TRBJ1-4; possibly TRBD1 for D (6 bases). The CDR3 contains 15 residues. Deletions cut 6 bases from V and 0 bases from J, with 11 bases between. Per germline, CDR1 MNHEY and CDR2 SMNVEV (reference sequence). CDR3 bases: TGTGCCAGCAGCCCGCAGGGGACAACTAATGAAAAACTGTTTTTT. Translation: CASSPQGTTNEKLFF.

This clonotype appeared many times. This chain links TRBV7-9 with TRBJ1-2; the D is unclear. CDR1 is SEHNR, CDR2 FQNEAQ, per germline (reference sequence). The ends were cut back, 0 bases at V and 8 bases at J, with 7 bases in the middle. This CDR3 comprises 12 residues. The CDR3 DNA follows: TGTGCCAGCAGCTTAGCGCTTAAGGGCTACACCTTC. It is translated as CASSLALKGYTF.

The table lists this clonotype with many counts. The rearrangement uses TRBV28 and TRBJ2-1, with D uncertain. The CDR3 has 15 amino acids. Deletions cut 2 bases from V and 0 bases from J, with 8 bases between. Germline CDR1 MDHEN, CDR2 SYDVKM. The CDR3 sequence is CASSLRDSSYNEQFF. CDR3 in DNA: TGTGCCAGCAGTTTAAGGGATTCCTCCTACAATGAGCAGTTCTTC.

This clonotype was recorded only once. The chain has TRBV12-3 or TRBV12-4 and TRBJ2-2, with a tentative D call TRBD2 (5 bases). Trimming left V 6 bases short and J 6 bases short, with 14 bases between. The CDR3 contains 14 residues. CDR3 DNA: TGTGCCAGCAGCCGGGGAAGTAAGGCCGGGGAGCTGTTTTTT. Protein: CASSRGSKAGELFF.

This chain joins TRBV29-1 and TRBJ2-1, with 10 bases aligning to TRBD1. V shed 3 bases and J 5 bases; nucleotides not matched to a gene: 4. CDR1 is SQVTM, CDR2 ANQGSEA, per germline. The CDR3 covers 14 residues. The CDR3 is CSVEGQGTNNEQFF. The CDR3 DNA is TGCAGCGTTGAGGGACAGGGGACCAACAATGAGCAGTTCTTC.

This clonotype was seen ten or more times. This chain uses TRBV12-3 or TRBV12-4 with TRBJ2-3; 12 nucleotides align to TRBD2. The CDR3 runs 16 residues. Losses at the gene ends were 8 bases for V and 2 bases for J; bases not matched to a gene: 8. The CDR3 is CASSTPSGGATDTQYF. As DNA, the CDR3 is TGTGCCAGCTCCACCCCTAGCGGGGGGGCCACAGATACGCAGTATTTT.

The table lists this clonotype with many counts. The chain couples TRBV9 to TRBJ2-3, with unresolved D. The CDR3 is 13 residues long. V shed 0 bases and J shed 1 base, with 3 bases lying between them. The germline V gene encodes CDR1 SGDLS and CDR2 YYNGEE. The CDR3 coding sequence is TGTGCCAGCAGCGTAGTGCGCACAGATACGCAGTATTTT. Translated: CASSVVRTDTQYF.

The rearrangement joins TRBV7-2 to TRBJ2-7; D is possibly TRBD1 (6 bases). The CDR3 has 14 residues. Germline CDR1 and CDR2: SGHTA and FQGNSA. The ends were cut back, 5 bases at V and 0 bases at J, with 11 bases in the middle. CDR3 in amino acids: CASSHRTDSYEQYF. The CDR3, as DNA: TGTGCCAGCAGCCACCGGACAGACTCCTACGAGCAGTACTTC.

The V and J genes are TRBV13 and TRBJ2-1, with 9 bases lining up with TRBD2. CDR1 PRHDT and CDR2 FYEKMQ come from the germline V gene (reference sequence). The junction had 6 bases not matched to a gene; V was cut back by 3 bases and J by 6 bases. The CDR3 covers 15 residues. The CDR3 DNA sequence: TGTGCCAGCAGCTTCACTAGCGGGCAACGCAATGAGCAGTTCTTC. Translated: CASSFTSGQRNEQFF.

This rearrangement joins TRBV19 to TRBJ2-5; perhaps D is TRBD1 or TRBD2 (6 bases each). V lost 5 bases and J 2 bases, leaving 12 bases between the germline ends. CDR1 and CDR2 from the germline V gene are LNHDA and SQIVND (reference sequence). The CDR3 contains 14 residues. DNA for the CDR3: TGTGCCAGTAGTCGACTAGGGGGGCAAGAGACCCAGTACTTC. Translation: CASSRLGGQETQYF. Full variable domain (missing parts from reference TRBV19 and TRBJ2-5): DGGITQSPKYLFRKEGQNVTLSCEQNLNHDAMYWYRQDPGQGLRLIYYSQIVNDFQKGDIAEGYSVSREKKESFPLTVTSAQKNPTAFYLCASSRLGGQETQYFGPGTRLLVL.

The chain uses TRBV10-3 and TRBJ2-2; D is unclear. Germline assignment: CDR1 ENHRY and CDR2 SYGVKD. V lost 2 bases and J lost 0, with 7 bases in between. This CDR3 spans 15 amino acids. The CDR3 DNA follows: TGTGCCATCAGTGAGGCACGGGCGAACACCGGGGAGCTGTTTTTT. Protein product: CAISEARANTGELFF.

V usage is TRBV2 and J usage is TRBJ1-2; D is uncertain. Looked up from germline, CDR1 is SNHLY and CDR2 is FYNNEI. With 10 bases removed from V and 1 base from J, the gap between germline ends came to 13 bases. CDR3 size: 13 residues. CDR3 DNA: TGTGCCAACCGCAAGGGCCTTAACTATGGCTACACCTTC. As protein: CANRKGLNYGYTF.

The gene calls are TRBV25-1 and TRBJ2-7, with 7 bases fitting TRBD2. This CDR3 comprises 15 residues. Germline lookup yields CDR1 MGHDK and CDR2 SYGVNS. Unmatched junction bases numbered 9, after V lost 6 bases and J lost 1 base. The CDR3 DNA reads as TGTGCCAGCAGCCCTTCTAGCGGACCTTCCTACGAGCAGTACTTC. This gives the protein CASSPSSGPSYEQYF.

The V call is TRBV10-3, the J call TRBJ2-7; D is tentatively TRBD1 or TRBD2 (5 bases each). The CDR3 loop spans 13 amino acids. Germline V gives CDR1 ENHRY, CDR2 SYGVKD. Trimming pared 4 bases from V and 3 bases from J, leaving 10 bases between. CDR3 in amino acids: CAISARGDYEQYF. The CDR3 DNA reads as TGTGCCATCAGTGCAAGAGGGGACTACGAGCAGTACTTC.

The V gene is TRBV6-1, the J gene TRBJ1-1; 7 bases fit TRBD1. Germline assignment: CDR1 MNHNS and CDR2 SASEGT. This CDR3 is 14 amino acids long. V dropped 6 bases and J dropped 5; count of bases not matched to a gene: 9. The CDR3 DNA follows: TGTGCCAGCAGCCATCTGATGGGACAGACTGAAGCTTTCTTT. Protein sequence: CASSHLMGQTEAFF.

A few counts support this clonotype. This chain joins TRBV7-2 and TRBJ1-4; maybe TRBD1 (6 bases). Germline CDR1 reads SGHTA; CDR2 reads FQGNSA. V was shortened by 0 bases and J by 8 bases, with 7 bases between the two germline ends. This CDR3 has 13 residues. The DNA for the CDR3 is TGTGCCAGCAGCTTAGCAAGGGGGGAAAAACTGTTTTTT. This encodes CASSLARGEKLFF.

Details on this clonotype: Possible read error: a much larger clone is one base away. V gene TRBV6-1 combines with J gene TRBJ1-1; D not resolved. This CDR3 region has 14 residues. Germline CDR1 MNHNS, CDR2 SASEGT. The V end lost 3 bases, the J end lost 6 bases, and 14 bases lay between the germline ends. This CDR3 is CASSDTLSDPEAFF. CDR3 DNA: TGTGCCAGCAGTGACACCTTATCTGACCCTGAAGCTTTCTTT.

V gene TRBV5-6 combines with J gene TRBJ1-1; TRBD1 matches 7 bases. This CDR3 region has 13 residues. Trimming removed 0 bases from V and 10 bases from J; junction bases left unmatched: 6. Germline V gene sequence: CDR1 SGHDT, CDR2 YYEEEE. CDR3 in amino acids: CASSLGNTGVAFF. The CDR3 region has the DNA TGTGCCAGCAGCTTGGGAAACACAGGGGTAGCTTTCTTT.

Regarding this clonotype: The junction does not match germline at one end; this may be a read error. V is TRBV4-3 and J is TRBJ2-7; D may be TRBD2 (5 bases). CDR1 and CDR2 from the germline V gene are LGHNA and YSLEER. The CDR3 consists of 14 residues. CDR3 amino acids: CASGQGLALHEQYF. DNA for the CDR3: TGCGCCAGCGGCCAAGGCCTAGCCCTCCACGAGCAGTACTTC.